Below are 32 T cell receptor beta chains sequenced from a single sample in a study of blood T cell repertoires in COVID-19. Repertoires were generated with immunoSEQ multiplex PCR, while TCRdb's copy carries only in-frame clones and drops some. The profile shows about 430,000 clones, about 88% of them singletons. The sequenced material came from PBMCs or T cells enriched from blood (not recorded which). Source of these receptors: a woman aged 18-29 years who had been exposed to COVID-19.

The chain joins TRBV7-8 to TRBJ1-5; TRBD1 agrees at 7 bases. V gave up 5 bases and J gave up 5 bases; unmatched junction bases: 9. CDR1 and CDR2 from the germline V gene are SGHVS and FQNEAQ. There are 15 residues in the CDR3. CDR3 sequence: CASSAQGIGDQPQHF. The CDR3, as DNA: TGTGCCAGCAGCGCACAGGGGATTGGCGATCAGCCCCAGCATTTT.

In its sample, this clone was seen once. The chain combines TRBV5-1 with TRBJ1-3; TRBD1 might be the D (6 bases). CDR3 size: 14 residues. CDR1 and CDR2 (germline): SGHRS, YFSETQ. V was pared by 4 bases and J by 4 bases, with 12 bases between. The DNA for the CDR3 is TGCGCCAGCAGCGACACAGGGACCGGAAACACCATATATTTT. Protein sequence: CASSDTGTGNTIYF.

Here the CDR3 DNA reads TGCGCCAGCAGCCAAGATATGGCTAGCCCCCGCGGGGAGCTGTTTTTT. Translated: CASSQDMASPRGELFF. J is TRBJ2-2 and V is TRBV4-3, with a tentative D call TRBD2 (5 bases). In germline, CDR1 is LGHNA, CDR2 YSLEER. This CDR3 spans 16 amino acids. Trimming pared 0 bases from V and 7 bases from J, leaving 15 bases between.

This clone appeared once. This chain connects TRBV4-2 to TRBJ2-1; 11 bases fit TRBD2. V gave up 2 bases and J gave up 3 bases; unmatched junction bases: 9. Germline V CDR1 and CDR2: LGHNA, YNFKEQ. This CDR3 has 18 residues. The CDR3, as DNA: TGTGCCAGCAGCCAAACCGTTCCGGGACTAGCGGTCTACAATGAGCAGTTCTTC. This encodes CASSQTVPGLAVYNEQFF.

The CDR3 loop is CAISEGDGSTDTQYF. Written as DNA, the CDR3 is TGTGCCATCAGTGAAGGGGATGGGAGCACAGATACGCAGTATTTT. V and J are TRBV10-3 and TRBJ2-3; perhaps TRBD1 as D (5 bases). From germline, CDR1 is ENHRY and CDR2 SYGVKD. The CDR3 is 15 residues long. Trimming pared 3 bases from V and 0 bases from J, leaving 10 bases between.

The chain links TRBV7-2 to TRBJ2-5, with 14 positions matching TRBD2. V was clipped by 5 bases and J by 4 bases; unmatched bases: 9. Per the germline V gene, CDR1 is SGHTA and CDR2 is FQGNSA. The CDR3 totals 17 residues. The CDR3 bases are TGTGCCAGCAGCCCCGGGACTAGCGGGAGATGGGGAGAGACCCAGTACTTC. The encoded protein is CASSPGTSGRWGETQYF. Using reference TRBV7-2 and TRBJ2-5 for the parts outside the CDR3, the full variable domain is GAGVSQSPSNKVTEKGKDVELRCDPISGHTALYWYRQSLGQGLEFLIYFQGNSAPDKSGLPSDRFSAERTGGSVSTLTIQRTQQEDSAVYLCASSPGTSGRWGETQYFGPGTRLLVL.

About this clone: At the DNA level, this CDR3 is encoded by other sequences in the same sample as well. V is TRBV6-5 and J is TRBJ1-2; 7 positions agree with TRBD1. Germline V gives CDR1 MNHEY, CDR2 SVGAGI. CDR3 length: 12 amino acids. V lost 5 bases, J lost 4 bases, and 1 base stayed unmatched. As DNA, the CDR3 is TGTGCCAGCAGTCGGACAGGCTATGGCTACACCTTC. Translation: CASSRTGYGYTF.

The chain joins TRBV28 to TRBJ1-1; D might be TRBD1 (5 bases). CDR1 and CDR2 from the germline V gene are MDHEN and SYDVKM. With 2 bases removed from V and 1 base from J, the gap between germline ends came to 8 bases. CDR3 length: 14 amino acids. The CDR3 reads CASSLGHQNTEAFF. The CDR3 bases are TGTGCCAGCAGTTTAGGACACCAGAACACTGAAGCTTTCTTT. Full variable domain (remainder filled in from reference TRBV28 and TRBJ1-1): DVKVTQSSRYLVKRTGEKVFLECVQDMDHENMFWYRQDPGLGLRLIYFSYDVKMKEKGDIPEGYSVSREKKERFSLILESASTNQTSMYLCASSLGHQNTEAFFGQGTRLTVV.

V and J are TRBV5-1 and TRBJ2-6, with TRBD1 identical over 7 bases. Unmatched junction bases numbered 11, after V lost 4 bases and J lost 1 base. Germline V gene data show CDR1 as SGHRS and CDR2 as YFSETQ. The CDR3 runs 18 residues. The CDR3 DNA sequence: TGCGCCAGCAGCCCTGCGAGGGACAGCCAATCTGGGGCCAACGTCCTGACTTTC. Its protein is CASSPARDSQSGANVLTF.

The chain carries TRBV10-3 and TRBJ2-7; D not resolved. With 10 bases removed from V and 1 base from J, the gap between germline ends came to 11 bases. The CDR3 runs to 12 residues. Germline-derived CDR1 and CDR2 are ENHRY and SYGVKD. The CDR3 DNA reads TGTGCCACAGCCCGGGTGTCCTACGAGCAGTACTTC. Encoded protein: CATARVSYEQYF.

This clone was seen just once. V and J are TRBV10-1 and TRBJ2-7, with 9 bases identical to TRBD1. Trimming took 3 bases from V and 5 from J; bases not matched to a gene: 5. The germline CDR1 and CDR2 sequences are WNHNN and SYGVQD (reference sequence). The length of the CDR3 is 14 residues. The CDR3 DNA follows: TGCGCCAGCAGTGAAGGACAGGGGCTCGACGAGCAGTACTTC. Its protein product is CASSEGQGLDEQYF.

This clone appeared a few times. V and J are TRBV11-2 and TRBJ2-1, with 13 bases identical to TRBD2. The ends lost 6 bases at V and 6 bases at J; junction bases unmatched: 2. CDR1 and CDR2 (germline): SGHAT, FQNNGV. The CDR3 runs 14 residues. CDR3 DNA: TGTGCCAGCAGAAGACTAGCGGGGGGCAATGAGCAGTTCTTC. Translation: CASRRLAGGNEQFF.

The chain carries TRBV5-1 and TRBJ2-1, with 8 bases matching TRBD2. Germline CDR1 reads SGHRS; CDR2 reads YFSETQ. V was pared by 4 bases and J by 7 bases, with 7 bases of the junction left unmatched. CDR3 length equals 14 residues. As DNA, the CDR3 is TGCGCCAGCAGCGGGGGGACTAGTCGGAATGAGCAGTTCTTC. Translated: CASSGGTSRNEQFF.

The CDR3 protein is CASSSPSRAGNIQYF. The CDR3 bases are TGTGCCAGCAGTTCCCCAAGCAGGGCTGGAAACATTCAGTACTTC. The chain uses TRBV6-5 and TRBJ2-4, with D possibly matching TRBD1 (5 bases). V lost 4 bases to trimming and J lost 6 bases, with 16 bases between them. CDR3 length equals 15 residues. Per the germline V gene, CDR1 is MNHEY and CDR2 is SVGAGI.

The V gene is TRBV15, the J gene TRBJ1-2; 8 positions agree with TRBD1. The CDR3 extends over 15 amino acids. Germline CDR1 and CDR2: LNHNV and YYDKDF (reference sequence). Unmatched junction bases numbered 6, after V lost 0 bases and J lost 6 bases. This CDR3 is CATSRDGQGADGYTF. CDR3 in DNA: TGTGCCACCAGCAGAGATGGGCAGGGGGCGGATGGCTACACCTTC. Full variable domain (rest looked up from reference TRBV15 and TRBJ1-2): DAMVIQNPRYQVTQFGKPVTLSCSQTLNHNVMYWYQQKSSQAPKLLFHYYDKDFNNEADTPDNFQSRRPNTSFCFLDIRSPGLGDTAMYLCATSRDGQGADGYTFGSGTRLTVV.

CDR3 region: CSAAGGTANTGELFF. CDR3 sequence (DNA): TGCAGCGCCGCTGGGGGGACAGCGAACACCGGGGAGCTGTTTTTT. V gene TRBV29-1 combines with J gene TRBJ2-2; D is perhaps TRBD1 (7 bases). Deletions cut 7 bases from V and 0 bases from J, with 15 bases between. Germline lookup yields CDR1 SQVTM and CDR2 ANQGSEA. The CDR3 is made up of 15 amino acids.

This clone was counted a single time. The rearrangement links TRBV7-2 to TRBJ2-2; D not certain. Germline assignment: CDR1 SGHTA and CDR2 FQGNSA. The CDR3 has 13 amino acids. V shed 6 bases and J shed 6 bases, with 11 bases lying between them. The DNA for the CDR3 is TGTGCCAGCAGTCTCGACGCGGCCGGGGAGCTGTTTTTT. Amino acids: CASSLDAAGELFF.

V is TRBV7-9 and J is TRBJ2-5, with D unresolved. Germline CDR1 is SEHNR and CDR2 is FQNEAQ (reference sequence). The CDR3 sequence is 13 residues long. Trimming took off 1 base at V and 3 bases at J, with 6 bases between the two ends. This chain's CDR3 is CASSLDGEETQYF. CDR3 coding DNA: TGTGCCAGCAGCTTAGACGGAGAAGAGACCCAGTACTTC.

The chain joins TRBV2 to TRBJ2-7, with TRBD1 matching over 11 bases. The CDR3 covers 14 residues. Germline loops: CDR1 SNHLY, CDR2 FYNNEI. J lost 4 bases, V lost 7 bases, and 6 bases had no gene match. CDR3 nucleotide sequence: TGTGCCAGCACCCAGGACAGGGGGCTTTACGAGCAGTACTTC. Residues: CASTQDRGLYEQYF.

This chain links TRBV2 with TRBJ2-5, with a possible D match to TRBD1 (7 bases). This CDR3 comprises 14 residues. Trimming removed 7 bases from V and 1 base from J, with 13 bases in between. Germline assignment: CDR1 SNHLY and CDR2 FYNNEI. The CDR3 loop is CASNRGTVQETQYF. CDR3 bases: TGTGCCAGCAATCGCGGGACAGTCCAAGAGACCCAGTACTTC.

The chain employs TRBV5-1 and TRBJ2-2, with D perhaps TRBD1 (5 bases). Per germline, CDR1 SGHRS and CDR2 YFSETQ. V was trimmed by 6 bases and J by 0 bases, leaving 18 bases between them. CDR3 length: 17 amino acids. CDR3 coding DNA: TGCGCCAGCAACGGACACCCAACCCACGCGAACACCGGGGAGCTGTTTTTT. It specifies CASNGHPTHANTGELFF.

Written as DNA, the CDR3 is TGTGCCAGCAGCCCGAAACAGGGGTCCCCTTACGGAAAACTGTTTTTT. Residues: CASSPKQGSPYGKLFF. This sequence joins TRBV11-2 and TRBJ1-4; 7 bases line up with TRBD1. The germline V gene has CDR1 SGHAT and CDR2 FQNNGV. CDR3 length equals 16 residues. Germline trimming cut 5 bases from V and 10 bases from J; bases unmatched to any gene: 16.

J is TRBJ2-7 and V is TRBV7-6; 9 bases fit TRBD1. The J segment lost 4 bases and the V segment lost 5 bases, leaving 9 bases of the junction unmatched. This CDR3 has 15 amino acids. CDR1 SGHVS and CDR2 FNYEAQ come from the germline V gene. The CDR3 region has the DNA TGTGCCAGCAGCGAAGGGACAGGGACAACGTACGAGCAGTACTTC. This codes for CASSEGTGTTYEQYF.

Of note for this clone: This CDR3 is also generated by other DNA sequences in the sample. The rearrangement uses TRBV2 and TRBJ1-5; no clear D gene. The CDR3 covers 15 residues. Germline CDR1 SNHLY, CDR2 FYNNEI. V lost 1 base and J lost 2, with 9 bases in between. This CDR3 is CASSEGGAGNQPQHF. CDR3 bases: TGTGCCAGCAGTGAAGGCGGAGCGGGCAATCAGCCCCAGCATTTT.

The J gene is TRBJ2-7, the V gene TRBV5-6, with TRBD2 matching 11 bases. Germline V gene lookup returns CDR1 SGHDT and CDR2 YYEEEE. V shed 2 bases and J 2 bases; nucleotides not matched to a gene: 3. This CDR3 is 15 amino acids long. The CDR3 DNA sequence: TGTGCCAGCAGCTTTCTAGCGGGGGGTACCTACGAGCAGTACTTC. Amino acid sequence: CASSFLAGGTYEQYF.

This chain connects TRBV7-2 to TRBJ2-7; a possible D gene is TRBD1 (6 bases). The CDR3 is made up of 15 amino acids. Trimming pared 5 bases from V and 3 bases from J, leaving 17 bases between. Germline V gene lookup returns CDR1 SGHTA and CDR2 FQGNSA. The chain's CDR3 is CASSQGTNSLYEQYF. The CDR3 DNA reads TGTGCCAGCAGCCAAGGGACAAATTCGCTCTACGAGCAGTACTTC.

This chain uses TRBV11-2 with TRBJ2-5; D is perhaps TRBD2 (6 bases). The germline V gene has CDR1 SGHAT and CDR2 FQNNGV. There are 12 residues in the CDR3. Trimming shortened V by 5 bases and J by 5 bases, and 9 bases separated the two germline ends. The CDR3 region is CASSPEGETQYF. The CDR3, as DNA: TGTGCCAGCAGCCCGGAGGGGGAGACCCAGTACTTC.

V and J are TRBV6-5 and TRBJ2-2, with 7 bases fitting TRBD1. From germline, CDR1 is MNHEY and CDR2 SVGAGI. The trim removed 0 bases at V and 6 bases at J, leaving 7 bases unmatched. This CDR3 is built from 16 residues. As DNA, the CDR3 is TGTGCCAGCAGTTACTCGGACAAGGGGGCCGCCGGGGAGCTGTTTTTT. Its protein product is CASSYSDKGAAGELFF.

V and J are TRBV4-1 and TRBJ2-2; 8 bases are shared with TRBD2. CDR1 MGHRA and CDR2 YSYEKL come from the germline V gene. The V segment lost 1 base and the J segment 4 bases; nucleotides outside the gene matches: 8. This CDR3 has 17 amino acids. CDR3 sequence: CASSQGSAGGLTGELFF. Here the CDR3 DNA reads TGCGCCAGCAGCCAAGGGTCGGCGGGGGGACTCACCGGGGAGCTGTTTTTT.

The chain uses TRBV10-3 and TRBJ2-1, with D possibly TRBD1 on 6 matching bases. The CDR3 runs 15 residues. Germline V lookup: CDR1 ENHRY, CDR2 SYGVKD. Trimming removed 4 bases at V and 6 bases at J, with 16 bases between. In nucleotides, the CDR3 is TGTGCCATCAGTGGGGGCCAGGGGCCTAGCAATGAGCAGTTCTTC. Translation gives CAISGGQGPSNEQFF.

This clone has only one observation. The rearrangement uses TRBV28 and TRBJ1-2; 7 nucleotides agree with TRBD1. Germline V gene lookup returns CDR1 MDHEN and CDR2 SYDVKM. This CDR3 spans 14 amino acids. J was trimmed by 4 bases and V by 7 bases; bases with no gene match: 9. The CDR3 DNA follows: TGTGCCAGCACCGATGGGACAGCTATCTATGGCTACACCTTC. It encodes CASTDGTAIYGYTF.

This chain joins TRBV28 and TRBJ1-5; D not resolved. This CDR3 has 16 amino acids. V lost 7 bases to trimming and J lost 0 bases, with 16 bases between them. The germline CDR1 and CDR2 sequences are MDHEN and SYDVKM. For the CDR3, the DNA is TGTGCCAGCACGACCTGGACGGGGTATAGCAATCAGCCCCAGCATTTT. This translates into CASTTWTGYSNQPQHF.